This TCR beta chain was documented in a study of human T cells and chemical hapten exposure. For the study at large: Diphenylcyclopropenone was administered weekly to the scalp of patients throughout the approximately 25-week study. The study's findings and limits: Expanded TCR counts at PT1 went up together with patch test score, a positive correlation. It should be noted that donors had alopecia, so their immune response may differ from healthy people's.

Trimming at V came to 4 bases and at J to 0 bases, leaving 3 bases not matched to a gene. Germline V CDR1 and CDR2: SGHNT, YYREEE (reference sequence). The CDR3 runs to 16 residues. The time point: patch test 2, 6 weeks after DPC sensitization. Specified treatment: therapeutic diphenylcyclopropenone sensitization with weekly scalp DPC. Staff drew blood before applying each patch test. This clonotype was counted a few times. Antigen specificity is unknown. One entry per CDR3 protein, called by TCRdb with MiXCR from the RACE reads. Of under 90,000 distinct CDR3 sequences listed, approximately 9% were seen once; the top ten hold around 3.5%.

The receptor was derived from a woman aged 45-65 years with alopecia areata. Some clones in this sample may be carry-over from other donors' samples. Sequencing was performed on whole blood, taken in connection with sensitization to the hapten diphenylcyclopropenone (DPC). The chain employs TRBV5-4 and TRBJ2-7, with 14 bases matching TRBD2. The DNA of the CDR3 is TGTGCCAGCAGCAGACTAGCGGGAGGGAGCTCCTACGAGCAGTACTTC. This sequence encodes CASSRLAGGSSYEQYF.